These T cell receptor beta chains were read from a single sample in a study of T cell responses to AZD1222 COVID-19 vaccine. Sequencing used immunoSEQ multiplex PCR; TCRdb keeps in-frame clones, though not all of them. The sample includes under 200,000 clones, roughly 93% of them seen just once. The sequences come from peripheral blood, collected on day 0 of AZD1222 vaccination. Every receptor here comes from an adult in good health. CDR3s include the opening cysteine and the closing phenylalanine or tryptophan. The D gene is left open where the match is weak. Clone size is stated in some rows and not others, as once, few, many or a class when expanded.

length,size,D,J,V,CDR3,DNA
14,.,TRBD1,TRBJ1-1,TRBV29-1,CSVGHGQGNTEAFF,TGCAGCGTTGGCCACGGACAGGGTAACACTGAAGCTTTCTTT
15,.,.,TRBJ1-1,TRBV7-6,CASSLGRRGASEAFF,TGTGCCAGCAGCTTGGGCCGCCGAGGGGCCTCTGAAGCTTTCTTT
17,.,.,TRBJ1-1,TRBV18,CASSPPGRRGVNTEAFF,TGTGCCAGCTCACCACCGGGAAGGCGGGGGGTGAACACTGAAGCTTTCTTT
15,.,.,TRBJ2-1,TRBV5-1,CASSRGTDAYNEQFF,TGCGCCAGCAGCCGCGGGACAGATGCATACAATGAGCAGTTCTTC
17,.,.,TRBJ2-1,TRBV4-1,CASSQGELDRSYNEQFF,TGCGCCAGCAGCCAAGGAGAACTAGACCGCTCCTACAATGAGCAGTTCTTC
15,.,.,TRBJ2-5,TRBV2,CASSTRDPRSGTQYF,TGTGCCAGCAGTACCCGGGACCCCCGGAGTGGGACCCAGTACTTC
13,.,.,TRBJ2-3,TRBV29-1,CSAAGSNTDTQYF,TGCAGCGCCGCGGGGTCCAACACAGATACGCAGTATTTT
14,.,.,TRBJ1-5,TRBV27,CASSFGPSNQPQHF,TGTGCCAGCAGTTTCGGCCCCAGCAATCAGCCCCAGCATTTT
15,once,.,TRBJ1-2,TRBV27,CASSSLGPGNYGYTF,TGTGCCAGCAGTTCCTTGGGGCCCGGCAACTATGGCTACACCTTC
12,.,.,TRBJ1-5,TRBV6-2/TRBV6-3,CASSYSLVPQHF,TGTGCCAGCAGTTACTCGTTGGTCCCCCAGCATTTT
13,once,.,TRBJ1-2,TRBV14,CASSRGTNYGYTF,TGTGCCAGCAGCCGAGGAACTAACTATGGCTACACCTTC
13,.,.,TRBJ2-7,TRBV13,CASSPGTSYEQYF,TGTGCCAGCAGCCCGGGGACTTCCTACGAGCAGTACTTC
14,.,.,TRBJ1-5,TRBV10-1,CASSEYGSNQPQHF,TGCGCCAGCAGTGAGTACGGGAGCAATCAGCCCCAGCATTTT
13,once,.,TRBJ1-2,TRBV29-1,CSVEVPVDYGYTF,TGCAGCGTTGAAGTCCCGGTGGACTATGGCTACACCTTC
14,.,TRBD1,TRBJ1-1,TRBV10-3,CAISEGQGVGEAFF,TGTGCCATCAGTGAGGGACAGGGAGTAGGTGAAGCTTTCTTT
14,.,.,TRBJ1-2,TRBV6-2/TRBV6-3,CASSSVLENYGYTF,TGTGCCAGCAGTTCGGTGTTGGAGAACTATGGCTACACCTTC
15,.,.,TRBJ2-2,TRBV9,CASSVGGGNTGELFF,TGTGCCAGCAGCGTAGGAGGGGGGAACACCGGGGAGCTGTTTTTT
14,.,TRBD1,TRBJ1-5,TRBV10-3,CAISNRGSNQPQHF,TGTGCCATCAGTAACAGGGGGTCGAATCAGCCCCAGCATTTT
13,.,.,TRBJ2-3,TRBV19,CASRRLGLYTQYF,TGTGCCAGTAGGAGACTTGGGCTTTATACGCAGTATTTT
16,.,TRBD1,TRBJ1-2,TRBV24-1,CATRTDRGRVDYGYTF,TGTGCCACCAGAACAGACAGGGGAAGGGTTGACTATGGCTACACCTTC
16,.,.,TRBJ1-3,TRBV6-1,CASSEISGSSGNTIYF,TGTGCCAGCAGTGAAATATCAGGGTCCTCCGGAAACACCATATATTTT
15,.,.,TRBJ2-1,TRBV19,CASSPRTEPYNEQFF,TGTGCCAGTAGTCCGAGGACGGAGCCCTACAATGAGCAGTTCTTC
11,.,.,TRBJ1-4,TRBV7-9,CASSLDEKLFF,TGTGCCAGCAGCTTGGATGAAAAACTGTTTTTT
14,.,.,TRBJ1-2,TRBV7-8,CASSLMGGLYGYTF,TGTGCCAGCAGCTTGATGGGGGGTTTGTATGGCTACACCTTC
15,few,.,TRBJ2-7,TRBV7-9,CASSLGQEAFSEQYF,TGTGCCAGCAGCTTAGGTCAGGAGGCTTTCTCCGAGCAGTACTTC
14,.,.,TRBJ2-6,TRBV30,CAWSRDSGANVLTF,TGTGCCTGGAGCCGAGACTCTGGGGCCAACGTCCTGACTTTC
14,.,.,TRBJ2-7,TRBV7-9,CASSLAEGDYEQYF,TGTGCCAGCAGCTTAGCGGAGGGAGATTACGAGCAGTACTTC
15,.,.,TRBJ1-5,TRBV6-1,CASSEVWNRDQPQHF,TGTGCCAGCAGTGAAGTTTGGAACCGGGATCAGCCCCAGCATTTT
17,.,TRBD1,TRBJ1-5,TRBV4-1,CASSQDTRTGLGQPQHF,TGCGCCAGCAGCCAAGATACACGGACAGGTCTGGGACAGCCCCAGCATTTT
17,.,.,TRBJ1-4,TRBV18,CASSPLGTSSTNEKLFF,TGTGCCAGCTCCCCCTTGGGCACTTCCTCAACTAATGAAAAACTGTTTTTT
15,few,TRBD1,TRBJ2-1,TRBV19,CASSIDLGQFDEQFF,TGTGCCAGTAGTATAGATCTGGGACAGTTCGATGAGCAGTTCTTC
17,.,.,TRBJ2-3,TRBV11-3,CASSLGAGRGSTDTQYF,TGTGCCAGCAGCTTAGGCGCCGGGAGAGGGAGCACAGATACGCAGTATTTT
14,.,.,TRBJ2-7,TRBV10-2,CASSEPDSSYEQYF,TGCGCCAGCAGTGAGCCGGACAGTTCCTACGAGCAGTACTTC
11,once,.,TRBJ2-7,TRBV27,CATGRGYEQYF,TGTGCCACCGGCAGGGGCTACGAGCAGTACTTC
13,.,TRBD2,TRBJ2-7,TRBV19,CASTPPAGYEQYF,TGTGCCAGTACTCCTCCAGCGGGGTACGAGCAGTACTTC
14,.,.,TRBJ1-2,TRBV10-3,CASKADTTNYGYTF,TGTGCCAGTAAAGCGGACACCACTAACTATGGCTACACCTTC
14,.,TRBD1,TRBJ2-2,TRBV19,CASSGQGDTGELFF,TGTGCCAGTAGTGGACAGGGGGACACCGGGGAGCTGTTTTTT
12,.,TRBD2,TRBJ2-1,TRBV10-3,CATKREASEQFF,TGTGCCACTAAACGGGAGGCATCTGAGCAGTTCTTC
11,.,.,TRBJ2-1,TRBV29-1,CSLWYALEQFF,TGCAGCTTGTGGTATGCTCTTGAGCAGTTCTTC
16,once,.,TRBJ1-6,TRBV4-1,CASSRTLSSYNSPLHF,TGCGCCAGCAGCCGGACTCTCAGCTCCTATAATTCACCCCTCCACTTT